The subject of this entry is one TCR beta chain. The antigen it recognizes is unknown. No base qualities exist here, and no much larger clone lies one base off it. The data were obtained in a study of OX40 agonist ivuxolimab in advanced cancers. Regarding the research as a whole: Ivuxolimab was an agonistic, fully human IgG2 monoclonal antibody directed against OX40 (CD134), a costimulatory receptor. Intravenous ivuxolimab was administered to patients every 2 weeks at six dose levels: 0.01, 0.1, 0.3, 1.5, 3 and 10 mg/kg. Of the 50 to 55 patients in dose escalation, around 19 had hepatocellular carcinoma, approximately 15 had melanoma, 9 had renal cell carcinoma and 9 had head and neck cancer. A male proportion of almost 85% and a mean age of 60 years, ranging from about 20 to 85, were recorded for the dose-escalation cohort. Prior anti-PD-1, anti-PD-L1 or anti-CTLA-4 therapy was permitted, and approximately 39% of dose-escalation patients had received checkpoint inhibitors. Three dose-escalation patients achieved partial responses, one with hepatocellular carcinoma and two with cutaneous melanoma. The point of sequencing TCRbeta in the periphery was to test whether ivuxolimab changed TCR sequence diversity and drove clonal T-cell expansion. The paper reports the monotherapy dose-escalation portion (N of about 54 patients) of the phase I ivuxolimab trial.

The trial excluded patients who had a history of autoimmune disease or were on systemic immunosuppression. Peripheral blood for TCR sequencing was collected from all dose cohorts at baseline, on cycle 4 day 1, and on cycle 7 day 1. The samples were taken from a phase I, first-in-human, multicenter, open-label dose-escalation trial of ivuxolimab. The trial enrolled adults with locally advanced or metastatic head and neck squamous cell, hepatocellular, melanoma or renal cell carcinoma. Before TCR sequencing, CD4+ and CD8+ T cells were separately sorted from peripheral blood. Findings and caveats that apply to the study as a whole: Clonal expansion of both CD4+ and CD8+ blood T cells was observed from baseline to week 6 at doses 0.1 to 3.0 mg/kg. In the 0.1-3.0 mg/kg groups, partial responders were among the patients with the lowest normalized peripheral clonal expansion, particularly in CD8+ T cells. Low levels of normalized T-cell clonal expansion were also seen in some nonresponding patients. Antigen specificity was not determined for the clonally expanded peripheral T cells. On average, CD8+ T cells showed more expanded clones than CD4+ T cells after ivuxolimab.

CDR1 and CDR2 (MNHNY, SVGAGI) derive from the germline V gene (reference sequence). CDR3 length: 14 amino acids, cysteine to phenylalanine. Only the CDR3 DNA is retained, 42 bases long and in frame from the first base. The V end loses 7 bases and the J end loses 3 bases, and a stretch of 13 bases separates them. Genomic DNA was extracted from sorted cells for sequencing of the TCRbeta CDR3 region. The immunoSEQ Assay was used for sequencing of TCRbeta CDR3 regions. Held by TCRdb, this immuneACCESS table contains in-frame sequences only and omits some clones. Under half of the omission traces to an unresolved V gene where checked; the cause of the rest is unknown. This sample gives about 77,000 clones in total; around 93% of them show up just once. About 0.32% of the sample belongs to the ten largest clones.

Source: CD4+ or CD8+ T cells sorted from blood, taken in a trial of the OX40 agonist ivuxolimab. Recombination connected TRBV6-6 to TRBJ1-5, with a tentative D gene TRBD1 over 5 matching bases. The sequence came from an adult with an advanced solid tumor such as melanoma, head and neck, liver or kidney cancer. The nucleotide sequence reads as follows: TGTGCCAGCAACTGGGGGGGGTCCAATCAGCCCCAGCATTTT. Its translation reads: CASNWGGSNQPQHF.